Following are 29 T cell receptor beta chains from one sample sequenced in a study of T-cell memory formation after mild COVID-19. TCRdb called the 5' RACE reads again in MiXCR, with one record for every CDR3 protein. The sample contains about 430,000 distinct CDR3 sequences, approximately 18% of which appear only once. The sequenced sample was PBMCs or a T cell subset sorted from them (not recorded which). These receptors came from a young man who had mild COVID-19 (a few samples of this study predate the infection). Cell type and time point are not known.

The chain is built from TRBV5-1 and TRBJ2-3, with 10 positions matching TRBD1. Unmatched junction bases numbered 8, after V lost 4 bases and J lost 3 bases. This CDR3 is 16 amino acids long. The germline gives CDR1 SGHRS, CDR2 YFSETQ. CDR3 region: CASSRTGTGVTDTQYF. The CDR3, as DNA: TGCGCCAGCAGCCGGACCGGGACAGGGGTAACAGATACGCAGTATTTT.

This clonotype was counted many times. The chain joins TRBV10-3 to TRBJ1-5, with 11 bases lining up with TRBD1. Germline-derived CDR1 and CDR2 are ENHRY and SYGVKD. V shed 2 bases, J shed 6 bases, and the junction held 3 bases outside the gene matches. The CDR3 is 15 residues long. The CDR3 DNA follows: TGTGCCATCAGTGAGCGGGGACAGGGGGGTCAGCCCCAGCATTTT. It is translated as CAISERGQGGQPQHF.

The J gene is TRBJ2-3, the V gene TRBV27; possible D gene TRBD2, 6 bases. Germline V gene lookup returns CDR1 MNHEY and CDR2 SMNVEV (reference sequence). The V end was cut by 8 bases, the J end by 5 bases, with 14 bases between. The CDR3 totals 13 residues. The DNA for the CDR3 is TGTGCCAGCGGCCTGGCGCGGGGAGATACGCAGTATTTT. Its translation is CASGLARGDTQYF.

The chain is built from TRBV7-9 and TRBJ2-3, with D possibly TRBD2 on 6 matching bases. With 3 bases removed from V and 6 bases from J, the gap between germline ends came to 16 bases. This CDR3 spans 15 amino acids. Germline values: CDR1 SEHNR, CDR2 FQNEAQ (reference sequence). CDR3 amino acids: CASSFGGPRYDTQYF. The DNA of the CDR3 is TGTGCCAGCAGCTTCGGGGGACCGCGTTACGATACGCAGTATTTT.

This clonotype came up a few times. This chain joins TRBV7-9 and TRBJ2-4, with D tentatively TRBD1 (6 bases). The germline V gene has CDR1 SEHNR and CDR2 FQNEAQ (reference sequence). V lost 5 bases to trimming and J lost 0 bases, with 14 bases between them. The CDR3 totals 16 residues. CDR3 sequence: CASSMNRELAKNIQYF. The CDR3 DNA follows: TGTGCCAGCAGCATGAACAGGGAATTAGCCAAAAACATTCAGTACTTC.

V gene TRBV2 combines with J gene TRBJ1-1; possibly TRBD1 for D (6 bases). CDR3 length: 14 residues. Germline assignment: CDR1 SNHLY and CDR2 FYNNEI. Trimming removed 5 bases at V and 3 bases at J, with 13 bases between. The CDR3 bases are TGTGCCAGCAGTCAACAGGGACACTACACTGAAGCTTTCTTT. This translates into CASSQQGHYTEAFF. The whole variable domain, filled in from reference TRBV2 and TRBJ1-1, reads EPEVTQTPSHQVTQMGQEVILRCVPISNHLYFYWYRQILGQKVEFLVSFYNNEISEKSEIFDDQFSVERPDGSNFTLKIRSTKLEDSAMYFCASSQQGHYTEAFFGQGTRLTVV.

The chain joins TRBV7-2 to TRBJ2-1; 9 bases map to TRBD2. V dropped 6 bases and J dropped 6; count of bases not matched to a gene: 6. Germline assignment: CDR1 SGHTA and CDR2 FQGNSA. There are 14 residues in the CDR3. For the CDR3, the DNA is TGTGCCAGCAGACTAAGCGGGGGGCTCAATGAGCAGTTCTTC. Amino acid sequence: CASRLSGGLNEQFF.

This clonotype showed up just a few times. This chain connects TRBV20-1 to TRBJ2-3, with 15 positions matching TRBD2. There are 16 residues in the CDR3. V shed 6 bases and J 1 base; nucleotides not matched to a gene: 5. Germline CDR1 and CDR2: DFQATT and SNEGSKA (reference sequence). The chain's CDR3 is CSAGTSGGPGTDTQYF. Written as DNA, the CDR3 is TGCAGTGCCGGGACTAGCGGGGGGCCGGGCACAGATACGCAGTATTTT.

The chain uses TRBV3-1 and TRBJ1-2; 8 nucleotides match TRBD1. The ends lost 2 bases at V and 8 bases at J; junction bases unmatched: 4. Germline CDR1 LGHDT, CDR2 YNNKEL (reference sequence). The CDR3 runs to 13 residues. In nucleotides, the CDR3 is TGTGCCAGCAGCCAATCAGGGGGCGGCGGCTACACCTTC. As protein: CASSQSGGGGYTF.

The V and J genes are TRBV7-7 and TRBJ2-7, with D tentatively TRBD1 (6 bases). Germline loops: CDR1 SSHAT, CDR2 FNYEAQ (reference sequence). This CDR3 region has 14 residues. CDR3 amino acids: CASSLTGTPYEQYV. As DNA, the CDR3 is TGTGCTAGCAGTCTTACCGGGACACCCTACGAGCAGTACGTC.

In its sample, this clonotype was seen a few times. The chain uses TRBV20-1 and TRBJ1-6; D possibly corresponds to TRBD1 (5 bases). Germline loops: CDR1 DFQATT, CDR2 SNEGSKA (reference sequence). Trimming cost V 3 bases and J 10 bases, with 16 bases left between them. This CDR3 comprises 14 residues. The CDR3 DNA sequence: TGCAGTGCTAGGCCCAACGGGGGAGGATCACCCCTCCACTTT. Translation: CSARPNGGGSPLHF.

This clonotype occurred a few times. This chain links TRBV11-2 with TRBJ2-1; D may be TRBD1 (5 bases). V dropped 6 bases and J dropped 7 bases, with 10 bases sitting between them. The germline CDR1 and CDR2 sequences are SGHAT and FQNNGV. There are 12 residues in the CDR3. The CDR3 loop is CASRKGQNEQFF. In DNA, the CDR3 is TGTGCCAGCAGAAAGGGGCAAAATGAGCAGTTCTTC.

The V call is TRBV11-2, the J call TRBJ1-2, with unresolved D. Germline CDR1 and CDR2: SGHAT and FQNNGV. The CDR3 covers 14 residues. V was trimmed by 5 bases and J by 6 bases, leaving 16 bases between them. CDR3 nucleotide sequence: TGTGCCAGCAGCCTCTCTCAGTGGCCCGATGGCTACACCTTC. Translation gives CASSLSQWPDGYTF.

This clonotype occurred a few times. V usage is TRBV28 and J usage is TRBJ1-2; no reliable D call. CDR1 is MDHEN and CDR2 is SYDVKM in the germline V gene. V was clipped by 6 bases and J by 4 bases, with 9 bases between them. The CDR3 sequence is 12 residues long. This CDR3 reads CASREGGYGYTF. The CDR3 DNA follows: TGTGCCAGCAGAGAGGGTGGCTATGGCTACACCTTC.

The gene calls are TRBV5-1 and TRBJ1-6, with D perhaps matching TRBD1 (6 bases). Germline CDR1 SGHRS, CDR2 YFSETQ. Trimming left V 3 bases short and J 7 bases short, with 17 bases between. The CDR3 length is 16 residues. The CDR3 loop reads CASSSGLERGNSPLHF. CDR3 coding DNA: TGCGCCAGCAGCTCGGGGTTAGAGAGGGGGAATTCACCCCTCCACTTT.

This clonotype appeared once. This chain joins TRBV20-1 and TRBJ1-1, with D unresolved. V gave up 5 bases and J gave up 6 bases, with 4 bases separating them. Germline CDR1 and CDR2: DFQATT and SNEGSKA (reference sequence). CDR3 length: 9 residues. CDR3 residues: CSAGSEAFF. In nucleotides, the CDR3 is TGCAGTGCTGGTTCTGAAGCTTTCTTT.

The chain is built from TRBV12-3 or TRBV12-4 and TRBJ1-5, with a tentative D call TRBD1 (6 bases). The CDR3 consists of 15 residues. V was trimmed by 4 bases and J by 4 bases, leaving 14 bases between them. This chain's CDR3 is CASSSPRGRNQPQHF. The CDR3 DNA sequence: TGTGCCAGCAGTTCCCCTCGGGGGCGGAATCAGCCCCAGCATTTT.

This chain connects TRBV6-2 or TRBV6-3 to TRBJ1-1; D ambiguous. V was clipped by 10 bases and J by 5 bases, with 11 bases between them. This CDR3 contains 11 residues. Germline values: CDR1 MNHEY, CDR2 SVGEGT. The CDR3 sequence is CAIGCGTEAFF. CDR3 bases: TGTGCCATTGGGTGTGGGACTGAAGCTTTCTTT.

The chain combines TRBV12-3 or TRBV12-4 with TRBJ2-7; a weak D match, TRBD1 (5 bases). Trimming removed 8 bases from V and 4 bases from J, with 12 bases in between. The CDR3 totals 12 residues. CDR3 in amino acids: CASGAGSYEQYF. DNA of the CDR3: TGTGCCAGCGGCGCAGGGTCTTACGAGCAGTACTTC.

This clonotype was seen repeatedly, ten times or more. The chain uses TRBV4-2 and TRBJ2-1, with TRBD1 matching 9 bases. The junction had 9 bases not matched to a gene; V was cut back by 0 bases and J by 9 bases. There are 16 residues in the CDR3. Germline V CDR1 and CDR2: LGHNA, YNFKEQ. The CDR3 region is CASSQEFWTGDSEQFF. The CDR3 coding sequence is TGTGCCAGCAGCCAAGAGTTTTGGACAGGGGACAGTGAGCAGTTCTTC.

V gene TRBV18 combines with J gene TRBJ2-3, with TRBD2 identical over 10 bases. V was pared by 3 bases and J by 6 bases, with 12 bases of the junction left unmatched. The CDR3 is 17 amino acids. Germline V gives CDR1 KGHSH, CDR2 LQKENI. The chain's CDR3 is CASSPPPSAGGRDTQYF. The DNA for the CDR3 is TGTGCCAGCTCACCCCCACCCTCAGCGGGGGGGCGTGATACGCAGTATTTT.

Many counts were recorded for this clonotype. The V and J genes are TRBV7-2 and TRBJ2-5, with 8 nucleotides matching TRBD1. The CDR3 runs to 15 residues. Germline loops: CDR1 SGHTA, CDR2 FQGNSA. V was clipped by 5 bases and J by 5 bases; unmatched bases: 10. The CDR3 bases are TGTGCCAGCAGCGCCCCGGACAGGGCGGGGGAGACCCAGTACTTC. This encodes CASSAPDRAGETQYF.

The gene calls are TRBV5-1 and TRBJ2-1; TRBD2 is a possible D gene (6 bases). V was cut by 1 base and J by 9 bases, with 11 bases left in between. The CDR3 contains 13 residues. Germline CDR1 SGHRS, CDR2 YFSETQ. As DNA, the CDR3 is TGCGCCAGCAGCTTGAACGGGGGAGGTGAGCAGTTCTTC. This sequence encodes CASSLNGGGEQFF. Using reference TRBV5-1 and TRBJ2-1 for the parts outside the CDR3, the full variable domain is KAGVTQTPRYLIKTRGQQVTLSCSPISGHRSVSWYQQTPGQGLQFLFEYFSETQRNKGNFPGRFSGRQFSNSRSEMNVSTLELGDSALYLCASSLNGGGEQFFGPGTRLTVL.

The chain joins TRBV6-2 or TRBV6-3 to TRBJ1-5; no clear D. The CDR3 consists of 12 residues. Germline V gene sequence: CDR1 MNHEY, CDR2 SVGEGT. Trimming removed 6 bases from V and 3 bases from J, with 6 bases in between. CDR3 nucleotide sequence: TGTGCCAGCAGAGGAGCCAATCAGCCCCAGCATTTT. Its protein is CASRGANQPQHF.

The sample holds many counts of this clonotype. Sequence at one end of the junction differs from germline and may be a read error. This chain links TRBV5-6 with TRBJ1-6, with 11 bases fitting TRBD1. Germline V gene data show CDR1 as SGHDT and CDR2 as YYEEEE. The CDR3 sequence is 15 residues long. CDR3 nucleotides: TGTGCCAGCAACTTGAGAGGGACAGGGGGTTCACCCCTCCACTTT. This gives the protein CASNLRGTGGSPLHF.

This clonotype was detected a few times. V usage is TRBV4-1 and J usage is TRBJ1-5, with 7 bases identical to TRBD1. J lost 5 bases, V lost 4 bases, and 11 bases had no gene match. The germline gives CDR1 MGHRA, CDR2 YSYEKL. The CDR3 loop spans 16 amino acids. The CDR3: CASSRTGAGVDQPQHF. The CDR3 nucleotides read TGCGCCAGCAGCCGAACAGGGGCAGGGGTCGATCAGCCCCAGCATTTT.

This clonotype was seen many times. The J gene is TRBJ1-2, the V gene TRBV7-9; 9 bases line up with TRBD1. CDR1 and CDR2 from the germline V gene are SEHNR and FQNEAQ (reference sequence). CDR3 length: 13 residues. J lost 4 bases, V lost 5 bases, and 2 bases had no gene match. The CDR3 DNA reads TGTGCCAGCAGCCCGGACAGGGGCTATGGCTACACCTTC. Amino acid sequence: CASSPDRGYGYTF.

V usage is TRBV4-3 and J usage is TRBJ2-1; tentatively, D is TRBD1 (6 bases). Trimming shortened V by 4 bases and J by 6 bases, and 10 bases separated the two germline ends. Germline V gives CDR1 LGHNA, CDR2 YSLEER. This CDR3 has 13 amino acids. The DNA for the CDR3 is TGCGCCAGCAGCCCGCGAGGGGGCAATGAGCAGTTCTTC. Translating it yields CASSPRGGNEQFF.

The chain couples TRBV14 to TRBJ2-2; tentatively, D is TRBD1 (5 bases). Trimming removed 4 bases at V and 6 bases at J, with 9 bases between. The germline CDR1 and CDR2 sequences are SGHDN and FVKESK. The CDR3 has 13 residues. In DNA form, the CDR3 reads TGTGCCAGCAGCCCAGGGTTTTCCGGGGAGCTGTTTTTT. Translated: CASSPGFSGELFF. Using reference TRBV14 and TRBJ2-2 for the parts outside the CDR3, the full variable domain is EAGVTQFPSHSVIEKGQTVTLRCDPISGHDNLYWYRRVMGKEIKFLLHFVKESKQDESGMPNNRFLAERTGGTYSTLKVQPAELEDSGVYFCASSPGFSGELFFGEGSRLTVL.